This TCR beta chain was obtained from a study of OX40 agonist ivuxolimab in advanced cancers. Study context: With a range of 23 to 79, age averaged roughly 60 years, and about 83% were male. Study-level findings and limits: There was clonal expansion of CD4+ and CD8+ blood T cells by week 6 at 0.1 to 3.0 mg/kg.

Produced via immunoSEQ multiplex PCR; TCRdb's table is partial and in-frame only. The sample holds tens of thousands of clones, 89% seen once. Remarks on this clone: What it binds is unknown.

This CDR3 has 14 amino acids. The germline gives CDR1 MNHNS, CDR2 SASEGT. V was pared by 8 bases and J by 4 bases, with 8 bases of the junction left unmatched. Autoimmune disease history or systemic immunosuppression led to patient exclusion. At cycle 4 day 1, cycle 7 day 1, and baseline, blood was sampled. J is TRBJ1-3 and V is TRBV6-1, with TRBD1 matching 7 bases. This TCR was sampled from an adult with an advanced solid tumor such as melanoma, head and neck, liver or kidney cancer. The material was CD4+ or CD8+ T cells sorted from blood, obtained in a trial of the OX40 agonist ivuxolimab. The CDR3, as DNA: TGTGCCAGCCGACTGACAGGGAGCGGAAACACCATATATTTT. Protein sequence: CASRLTGSGNTIYF.